The 29 T cell receptor beta chains in this list originate from one sample, sequenced in a study of blood T cells in healthy people across ages. A second PCR of about 6 to 12 cycles used a sample-barcoded 5' primer and a J-beta primer mix. Using its own MiXCR run on the 5' RACE reads, TCRdb lists one record per CDR3 protein. The sample has 1.5 million to 1.8 million distinct CDR3 sequences, approximately 43% seen once; the top ten hold around 4%. Sequencing was carried out using blood. These receptors originate from a woman in her late teens or twenties in good health.

The chain uses TRBV2 and TRBJ1-2, with a tentative D call TRBD1 (6 bases). From germline, CDR1 is SNHLY and CDR2 FYNNEI. This CDR3 spans 15 amino acids. V was pared by 6 bases and J by 2 bases, with 16 bases between. The CDR3 loop is CASRGEGEPNYGYTF. CDR3 nucleotide sequence: TGTGCCAGCAGGGGAGAGGGGGAACCAAACTATGGCTACACCTTC. The whole variable domain, remainder taken from reference TRBV2 and TRBJ1-2, is EPEVTQTPSHQVTQMGQEVILRCVPISNHLYFYWYRQILGQKVEFLVSFYNNEISEKSEIFDDQFSVERPDGSNFTLKIRSTKLEDSAMYFCASRGEGEPNYGYTFGSGTRLTVV.

As to this clonotype: Germline is not matched at one junction end, which may reflect a read error. CDR3 in DNA: TGTTCCAGCAGCCAAGAATTTCGGCCACGAGAGCAGTACTTC. Its protein is CSSSQEFRPREQYF. The V and J genes are TRBV3-1 and TRBJ2-7, with unresolved D. The CDR3 is 14 residues long. Germline values: CDR1 LGHDT, CDR2 YNNKEL (reference sequence).

This clonotype was recorded at least ten times. The V and J genes are TRBV3-1 and TRBJ2-1, with 8 bases fitting TRBD2. Germline CDR1 and CDR2: LGHDT and YNNKEL (reference sequence). V was clipped by 4 bases and J by 0 bases; unmatched bases: 2. The CDR3 sequence is 15 residues long. In DNA, the CDR3 is TGTGCCAGCAGCCTACTAGCGGTCTCCTACAATGAGCAGTTCTTC. As protein: CASSLLAVSYNEQFF.

V usage is TRBV15 and J usage is TRBJ1-5, with D unclear. This CDR3 region has 15 residues. Germline V gene lookup returns CDR1 LNHNV and CDR2 YYDKDF (reference sequence). Trimming left V 0 bases short and J 4 bases short, with 10 bases between. Here the CDR3 reads CATSRDSLGNQPQHF. The DNA of the CDR3 is TGTGCCACCAGCAGAGACAGCTTAGGGAATCAGCCCCAGCATTTT.

There are a few counts of this clonotype. The rearrangement links TRBV7-9 to TRBJ2-1, with D perhaps TRBD1 or TRBD2 (7 bases each). Germline CDR1 is SEHNR and CDR2 is FQNEAQ (reference sequence). The CDR3 has 15 residues. Trimming stripped 5 bases from V and 7 bases from J, with 18 bases between. CDR3 in DNA: TGTGCCAGCAGCAAAAGTCGACAGGGAGGGAATGAGCAGTTCTTC. Translating it yields CASSKSRQGGNEQFF.

Only a few counts were recorded for this clonotype. The DNA for the CDR3 is TGTGCCAGCAGTTTTCAACGGTACAATGAGCAGTTCTTC. Encoded protein: CASSFQRYNEQFF. The chain has TRBV12-3 or TRBV12-4 and TRBJ2-1; D is undetermined. Trimming cost V 3 bases and J 4 bases, with 7 bases left between them. The CDR3 totals 13 residues.

The rearrangement uses TRBV14 and TRBJ2-5; D gene ambiguous. The V end was cut by 0 bases, the J end by 2 bases, with 16 bases between. This CDR3 region has 17 residues. Germline V gene data show CDR1 as SGHDN and CDR2 as FVKESK. The CDR3 DNA sequence: TGTGCCAGCAGCCAAGATCTGGCGAGATCCTTACAAGAGACCCAGTACTTC. Residues: CASSQDLARSLQETQYF.

The genes are TRBV11-1 and TRBJ2-1; D may be TRBD1 (5 bases). The germline V and J ends were trimmed by 7 bases and 7 bases, with 11 bases remaining between them. The CDR3 extends over 12 amino acids. In germline, CDR1 is SGHAT, CDR2 FQDESV (reference sequence). CDR3 residues: CASTSDTNEQFF. The DNA of the CDR3 is TGTGCCAGCACCTCGGACACGAATGAGCAGTTCTTC.

This clonotype was picked up a small number of times. The rearrangement joins TRBV5-1 to TRBJ2-7, with D uncertain. CDR3 length: 16 residues. Trimming took off 0 bases at V and 2 bases at J, with 15 bases between the two ends. CDR1 is SGHRS, CDR2 YFSETQ, per germline. The CDR3 is CASSLVGSGRTYEQYF. CDR3 coding DNA: TGCGCCAGCAGCTTGGTCGGAAGTGGACGGACCTACGAGCAGTACTTC.

A few counts support this clonotype. V usage is TRBV7-9 and J usage is TRBJ1-4; D is ambiguous. Per the germline V gene, CDR1 is SEHNR and CDR2 is FQNEAQ (reference sequence). Trimming removed 5 bases from V and 2 bases from J, with 6 bases in between. The CDR3 consists of 13 residues. CDR3 sequence: CASSPFTNEKLFF. CDR3 DNA sequence: TGTGCCAGCAGCCCCTTTACTAATGAAAAACTGTTTTTT.

This chain uses TRBV15 with TRBJ2-3, with 10 bases aligning to TRBD2. Germline V lookup: CDR1 LNHNV, CDR2 YYDKDF (reference sequence). Germline trimming cut 2 bases from V and 2 bases from J; bases unmatched to any gene: 1. The CDR3 extends over 15 amino acids. The CDR3 reads CATSRSGRATDTQYF. Written as DNA, the CDR3 is TGTGCCACCAGCAGAAGCGGGAGGGCCACAGATACGCAGTATTTT.

V and J are TRBV6-5 and TRBJ2-3; 7 bases are a match to TRBD2. The V and J ends lost 2 bases and 6 bases, in that order; junction bases with no gene match: 5. Germline V gene sequence: CDR1 MNHEY, CDR2 SVGAGI. The CDR3 is 14 amino acids. The CDR3 spells CASSYGLAVDTQYF. The CDR3 DNA sequence: TGTGCCAGCAGTTACGGGCTAGCGGTGGATACGCAGTATTTT.

This chain links TRBV5-1 with TRBJ1-3; D is unclear. The length of the CDR3 is 16 residues. CDR1 SGHRS and CDR2 YFSETQ come from the germline V gene. The V and J ends lost 0 bases and 3 bases respectively, with 13 bases between them. CDR3: CASSLAGQRYGNTIYF. CDR3 nucleotides: TGCGCCAGCAGCTTGGCCGGGCAGCGCTATGGAAACACCATATATTTT.

The rearrangement links TRBV4-3 to TRBJ1-1; D is unclear. CDR1 LGHNA and CDR2 YSLEER come from the germline V gene. The CDR3 has 14 amino acids. Trimming cost V 0 bases and J 6 bases, with 11 bases left between them. CDR3 nucleotide sequence: TGCGCCAGCAGCCAAGATCGTGTTGGCGCTGAAGCTTTCTTT. Protein: CASSQDRVGAEAFF.

This clonotype was seen only a few times. CDR3 sequence reads: CASSQEGLAPYEQYF. As DNA, the CDR3 is TGCGCCAGCAGCCAAGAGGGACTAGCGCCCTACGAGCAGTACTTC. The rearrangement joins TRBV4-3 to TRBJ2-7; 10 positions match TRBD2. Germline V gene lookup returns CDR1 LGHNA and CDR2 YSLEER. The CDR3 covers 15 residues. The ends lost 0 bases at V and 2 bases at J; junction bases unmatched: 1.

V usage is TRBV7-2 and J usage is TRBJ2-1, with TRBD2 identical over 8 bases. Germline V gives CDR1 SGHTA, CDR2 FQGNSA. V dropped 6 bases and J dropped 4; count of bases not matched to a gene: 8. The CDR3 extends over 15 amino acids. The DNA of the CDR3 is TGTGCCAGCAGTCATAAGCGGGGGCCTTACAATGAGCAGTTCTTC. Translating it yields CASSHKRGPYNEQFF.

V is TRBV12-3 or TRBV12-4 and J is TRBJ2-4; 9 bases map to TRBD2. There are 17 residues in the CDR3. V lost 4 bases to trimming and J lost 2 bases; unmatched junction nucleotides: 9. The CDR3, as DNA: TGTGCCAGCAGTTATTTAGGAGCGGGGGGCACCAAAAACATTCAGTACTTC. The encoded protein is CASSYLGAGGTKNIQYF.

The chain is built from TRBV24-1 and TRBJ2-3; TRBD2 matches at 9 bases. Germline CDR1 KGHDR, CDR2 SFDVKD. The CDR3 is 15 residues long. V trimming: 7 bases; J trimming: 3 bases; junction bases outside the gene matches: 7. The CDR3 region is CATRLAGKGTDTQYF. The CDR3 nucleotides are TGTGCCACCAGGCTAGCGGGAAAGGGAACAGATACGCAGTATTTT.

This chain links TRBV9 with TRBJ1-2, with a weak D call TRBD1 (5 bases). Per the germline V gene, CDR1 is SGDLS and CDR2 is YYNGEE. The CDR3 is made up of 16 amino acids. Trimming stripped 0 bases from V and 2 bases from J, with 14 bases between. CDR3 sequence reads: CASSVAEGSMNYGYTF. The CDR3 region has the DNA TGTGCCAGCAGCGTAGCTGAGGGGAGTATGAACTATGGCTACACCTTC.

This clonotype was detected a few times. This sequence joins TRBV30 and TRBJ1-6; tentative D call: TRBD1 (5 bases). From germline, CDR1 is GTSNPN and CDR2 SVGIG (reference sequence). The V end lost 5 bases, the J end lost 5 bases, and 10 bases lay between the germline ends. The CDR3 is made up of 13 amino acids. This CDR3 reads CAWAEGNNSPLHF. CDR3 in DNA: TGTGCCTGGGCTGAGGGGAATAATTCACCCCTCCACTTT. Full variable domain (outside the CDR3, taken from reference TRBV30 and TRBJ1-6): SQTIHQWPATLVQPVGSPLSLECTVEGTSNPNLYWYRQAAGRGLQLLFYSVGIGQISSEVPQNLSASRPQDRQFILSSKKLLLSDSGFYLCAWAEGNNSPLHFGNGTRLTVT.

This CDR3 is CASSARDYLTETQYF. CDR3 bases: TGTGCCAGCAGTGCCCGGGACTATCTTACGGAGACCCAGTACTTC. V usage is TRBV6-1 and J usage is TRBJ2-5; 7 bases fit TRBD2. The CDR3 consists of 15 residues. V trimming: 4 bases; J trimming: 5 bases; junction bases outside the gene matches: 10. CDR1 and CDR2 from the germline V gene are MNHNS and SASEGT.

This sequence joins TRBV6-5 and TRBJ2-1; D remains ambiguous. The V gene lost 0 bases and the J gene lost 6 bases, with 6 bases spanning the gap. The CDR3 covers 13 residues. Germline loops: CDR1 MNHEY, CDR2 SVGAGI. Here the CDR3 reads CASSYSVINEQFF. In nucleotides, the CDR3 is TGTGCCAGCAGTTACTCGGTTATCAATGAGCAGTTCTTC.

This clonotype showed up just a few times. The CDR3 sequence: CSASSPRGPSDTQYF. In DNA form, the CDR3 reads TGCAGTGCTAGTAGCCCCAGGGGGCCGTCAGATACGCAGTATTTT. V is TRBV20-1 and J is TRBJ2-3; 8 bases match TRBD1. This CDR3 spans 15 amino acids. The V gene's germline CDR1 is DFQATT and CDR2 SNEGSKA (reference sequence). Trimming removed 3 bases from V and 4 bases from J; junction bases left unmatched: 9.

This clonotype came up many times. The chain recombines TRBV20-1 with TRBJ2-7; D not resolved. This CDR3 contains 14 residues. From germline, CDR1 is DFQATT and CDR2 SNEGSKA (reference sequence). V lost 1 base, J lost 0 bases, and 10 bases lay in between. CDR3 amino acids: CSARAPSGSYEQYF. The CDR3 nucleotides read TGCAGTGCTAGAGCCCCTTCAGGCTCCTACGAGCAGTACTTC.

This clonotype was seen a handful of times. The genes are TRBV7-8 and TRBJ2-7; D remains unclear. V lost 3 bases, J lost 3 bases, and 15 bases lay in between. CDR3 length equals 15 residues. Germline loops: CDR1 SGHVS, CDR2 FQNEAQ. This CDR3 reads CASSLGRLVGYEQYF. The CDR3 DNA sequence: TGTGCCAGCAGCTTGGGTCGGCTAGTCGGCTACGAGCAGTACTTC.

Note on this clonotype: This could be a read error, since a much larger clone is one nucleotide away. This chain uses TRBV27 with TRBJ2-3; D gene uncertain. The CDR3 totals 13 residues. Trimming took 5 bases from V and 2 from J, leaving 8 bases between them. From germline, CDR1 is MNHEY and CDR2 SMNVEV (reference sequence). Here the CDR3 DNA reads TGTGCCAGCAGTCCGTGGGCCACAGATACGCAGTATTTT. Protein sequence: CASSPWATDTQYF.

This clonotype was seen only a few times. The genes are TRBV12-3 or TRBV12-4 and TRBJ2-5; tentatively, D is TRBD1 (6 bases). This CDR3 has 17 residues. With 5 bases removed from V and 2 bases from J, the gap between germline ends came to 21 bases. CDR3: CASSPPQGPNAQETQYF. CDR3 sequence (DNA): TGTGCCAGCAGTCCCCCACAGGGTCCCAACGCTCAAGAGACCCAGTACTTC.

This clonotype was picked up a small number of times. The rearrangement uses TRBV10-3 and TRBJ1-5; D remains unclear. The CDR3 covers 14 residues. V was trimmed by 4 bases and J by 3 bases, leaving 10 bases between them. CDR1 is ENHRY, CDR2 SYGVKD, per germline. The CDR3: CAISATSNNQPQHF. The CDR3 nucleotides are TGTGCCATCAGTGCGACATCTAACAATCAGCCCCAGCATTTT.

The rearrangement joins TRBV20-1 to TRBJ2-2, with 8 bases matching TRBD1. The CDR3 sequence is 14 residues long. Germline V lookup: CDR1 DFQATT, CDR2 SNEGSKA (reference sequence). With 1 base clipped from V and 6 bases from J, the junction kept 4 bases outside the gene matches. The CDR3 loop reads CSARVTGGPGELFF. The CDR3 DNA follows: TGCAGTGCTAGAGTAACAGGGGGACCCGGGGAGCTGTTTTTT.